Listed below are T cell receptor beta chains from one sample, sequenced in a study of read filtering for tumor transcriptome and immune sequencing. TCRdb reprocessed the reads via MiXCR and lists one record per CDR3 protein. Found here are around 23,000 distinct CDR3 sequences, about 22% of them singletons; the top ten hold about half. Sequencing used a population of CD138-negative cells sorted from bone marrow. These receptors all stem from a donor at least 40 years old with multiple myeloma. Each CDR3 is given with its conserved first and last residue. A D gene is named only where the DNA matches it firmly. Only part of the rows carry a size: once, few, many, or a class if the clone is expanded.

v_call,j_call,clone_size,d_call,cdr3_aa,cdr3_nt
TRBV6-2/TRBV6-3,TRBJ2-1,many,TRBD2,CASSDGTSAANEQFF,TGTGCCAGCAGCGATGGGACTAGCGCGGCGAATGAGCAGTTCTTC
TRBV28,TRBJ2-7,.,.,CASSPLYSGISYEQYF,TGTGCCAGCAGTCCCCTGTATAGCGGAATCTCCTACGAGCAGTACTTC
TRBV24-1,TRBJ2-6,many,.,CATSVSGANVLTF,TGTGCCACCAGTGTCTCTGGGGCCAACGTCCTGACTTTC
TRBV24-1,TRBJ2-2,many,TRBD1,CATSDVDVGQMTLANTGELFF,TGTGCCACCAGTGACGTTGATGTGGGACAGATGACTTTGGCGAACACCGGGGAGCTGTTTTTT
TRBV29-1,TRBJ2-1,many,.,CSVDPRNEQFF,TGCAGCGTTGATCCGAGGAATGAGCAGTTCTTC
TRBV4-1,TRBJ2-1,.,.,CASSPPGRTYNEQFF,TGCGCCAGCAGCCCCCCAGGACGCACCTACAATGAGCAGTTCTTC
TRBV28,TRBJ1-2,many,.,CASSFGIRGYGYTF,TGTGCCAGCAGTTTCGGAATCCGGGGTTATGGCTACACCTTC
TRBV7-9,TRBJ1-6,many,.,CASSTRDIPYSPLHF,TGTGCCAGCAGCACGCGGGACATACCTTATTCACCCCTCCACTTT
TRBV6-1,TRBJ2-5,many,TRBD2,CASMPGGGAGETQYF,TGTGCCAGCATGCCTGGGGGGGGAGCTGGTGAGACCCAGTACTTC
TRBV7-9,TRBJ2-5,few,.,CASSLAGGETQYF,TGTGCCAGCAGCTTAGCAGGCGGGGAGACCCAGTACTTC
TRBV23-1,TRBJ1-5,few,.,CASSSDGLHQPQHF,TGCGCCAGCAGTTCTGACGGGCTCCACCAGCCCCAGCATTTT
TRBV3-1,TRBJ2-7,many,.,CASSQEGGTASSYEQYF,TGTGCCAGCAGCCAAGAGGGGGGGACAGCTAGCTCCTACGAGCAGTACTTC
TRBV5-4,TRBJ2-5,many,TRBD1,CASSSSGQGERRETQYF,TGTGCCAGCAGCAGTTCGGGACAGGGGGAACGTCGAGAGACCCAGTACTTC
TRBV28,TRBJ2-7,medium-sized,.,CASTYRALDEQYF,TGTGCCAGCACCTACCGGGCCCTGGACGAGCAGTACTTC
TRBV6-1,TRBJ1-4,few,.,CASRRGLEEKLLF,TGTGCCAGCAGGAGGGGGTTGGAAGAAAAACTGCTTTTT
TRBV12-3/TRBV12-4,TRBJ2-7,few,.,CASSLGQDRSYEQYF,TGTGCCAGCAGTTTAGGGCAGGACCGCTCCTACGAGCAGTACTTC
TRBV15,TRBJ2-3,.,.,CATSRGGGSTDTQYF,TGTGCCACCAGTCGAGGGGGGGGTAGCACAGATACGCAGTATTTT
TRBV7-2,TRBJ1-6,.,TRBD1,CASSFPGTASPLHF,TGTGCCAGCAGCTTTCCCGGGACAGCTTCACCCCTCCACTTT
TRBV3-1,TRBJ2-1,many,TRBD1,CASSQGTGSSYNEQFF,TGTGCCAGCAGCCAAGGGACAGGGAGCTCCTACAATGAGCAGTTCTTC
TRBV19,TRBJ1-1,few,.,CASRTPGTEAFF,TGTGCCAGTAGAACTCCGGGGACTGAAGCTTTCTTT
TRBV4-2,TRBJ2-3,few,TRBD2,CASSYGSGGAGEDTQYF,TGTGCCAGCAGCTACGGGAGCGGGGGGGCCGGCGAAGATACGCAGTATTTT
TRBV29-1,TRBJ1-1,.,TRBD1,CSVGGQGGIEAFF,TGCAGCGTTGGGGGACAGGGGGGAATTGAAGCTTTCTTT
TRBV2,TRBJ2-5,many,TRBD2,CASSERTSGEETQYF,TGTGCCAGCAGTGAAAGGACTAGCGGCGAAGAGACCCAGTACTTC
TRBV18,TRBJ2-1,many,.,CASSPGQGGQGEQFF,TGTGCCAGCTCACCAGGGCAGGGAGGTCAGGGTGAGCAGTTCTTC
TRBV20-1,TRBJ2-3,.,.,CSAVGTSTDTQYF,TGCAGTGCGGTTGGGACTTCCACAGATACGCAGTATTTT
TRBV5-8,TRBJ2-7,many,.,CASSFGDSLREQYF,TGTGCCAGCAGCTTTGGGGACTCGCTAAGGGAGCAGTACTTC
TRBV20-1,TRBJ2-3,many,TRBD2,CSARRLREGGTDTQYF,TGCAGTGCGAGACGACTTAGGGAGGGTGGCACAGATACGCAGTATTTT
TRBV25-1,TRBJ1-2,few,TRBD1,CASGRTGGPYTF,TGTGCCAGCGGGCGGACAGGGGGCCCCTACACCTTC
TRBV7-9,TRBJ2-1,few,.,CASSLKGPSSYNEQFF,TGTGCCAGCAGCTTAAAAGGGCCGAGCTCCTACAATGAGCAGTTCTTC
TRBV20-1,TRBJ2-5,.,.,CSARDYRRRGETQYF,TGCAGTGCTAGAGATTACAGGCGTCGGGGAGAGACCCAGTACTTC
TRBV12-5,TRBJ1-2,.,.,CASGHRAIYGYIF,TGTGCTAGTGGTCACAGGGCAATTTATGGCTACATCTTC
TRBV5-1,TRBJ2-5,few,.,CASSLVDWETQYF,TGCGCCAGCAGCTTGGTGGACTGGGAGACCCAGTACTTC
TRBV20-1,TRBJ2-3,many,TRBD2,CSAPTSGGADTQYF,TGCAGTGCCCCGACTAGCGGGGGTGCAGATACGCAGTATTTT
TRBV5-1,TRBJ1-4,many,.,CASRTDGDNEKLFF,TGCGCCAGCCGGACCGACGGGGATAATGAAAAACTGTTTTTT
TRBV28,TRBJ1-1,many,.,CASSSGGVYTEAFF,TGTGCCAGCAGTTCGGGGGGGGTATACACTGAAGCTTTCTTT
TRBV19,TRBJ1-5,.,.,CASSIRLDQPQHF,TGTGCCAGTAGTATAAGACTCGATCAGCCCCAGCATTTT
TRBV24-1,TRBJ2-2,.,.,CATSDLWAGTNTGELFF,TGTGCCACCAGTGATTTGTGGGCAGGGACGAACACCGGGGAGCTGTTTTTT
TRBV5-1,TRBJ2-3,many,.,CASSLEDSRLDTQYF,TGCGCCAGCAGCTTGGAGGACAGCCGTCTAGATACGCAGTATTTT
TRBV20-1,TRBJ2-3,.,.,CSASNPGGITDTQYF,TGCAGTGCTAGTAACCCAGGTGGGATCACAGATACGCAGTATTTT
TRBV20-1,TRBJ1-3,.,TRBD1,CSARRSGGIDTIYF,TGCAGTGCTAGAAGGTCAGGGGGCATCGACACCATATATTTT
TRBV7-4,TRBJ2-1,.,TRBD2,CASSLRTSGGSYNEQFF,TGTGCCAGCAGCTTGAGGACTAGCGGGGGGTCCTACAATGAGCAGTTCTTC
TRBV3-1,TRBJ2-1,many,.,CASSQDPVSYNEQFF,TGTGCCAGCAGCCAAGACCCAGTCTCCTACAATGAGCAGTTCTTC
TRBV6-5,TRBJ1-4,many,.,CASSYSAVLGEKLFF,TGTGCCAGCAGTTACTCGGCAGTTCTAGGGGAAAAACTGTTTTTT
TRBV10-3,TRBJ2-1,many,TRBD1,CAIRGTGGTYNEQFF,TGTGCCATCAGGGGAACAGGGGGGACCTACAATGAGCAGTTCTTC
TRBV3-1,TRBJ2-6,.,.,CASSLGTGIPGANVLTF,TGTGCCAGCAGCCTAGGTACAGGGATCCCTGGGGCCAACGTCCTGACTTTC
TRBV6-2/TRBV6-3,TRBJ2-1,many,.,CASSFWGEQFF,TGTGCCAGCAGTTTCTGGGGTGAGCAGTTCTTC
TRBV9,TRBJ2-1,.,.,CASSAGDYNEWFF,TGTGCCAGCAGCGCGGGGGATTACAATGAGTGGTTCTTC
TRBV10-3,TRBJ1-2,many,TRBD1,CAIGTGPNYGYTF,TGTGCCATCGGGACAGGACCAAACTATGGCTACACCTTC
TRBV19,TRBJ2-5,many,.,CASSISFNAGETQYF,TGTGCCAGTAGTATAAGTTTCAACGCCGGGGAGACCCAGTACTTC
TRBV7-3,TRBJ2-2,many,TRBD1,CASSRTGSHTGELFF,TGTGCCAGCAGCCGGACAGGGTCCCACACCGGGGAGCTGTTTTTT
TRBV7-2,TRBJ1-3,few,.,CASSLGGPGSGNTIYF,TGTGCCAGCAGCTTAGGAGGTCCGGGCTCTGGAAACACCATATATTTT
TRBV5-1,TRBJ1-1,.,TRBD1,CASSSEGRGTTEAFF,TGCGCCAGCAGCTCCGAGGGCAGGGGGACCACTGAAGCTTTCTTT
TRBV7-2,TRBJ2-7,many,TRBD1,CASSRPGTGSYEQYF,TGTGCCAGCAGCCGCCCGGGGACAGGATCCTACGAGCAGTACTTC
TRBV29-1,TRBJ1-1,.,TRBD1,CSVEVQGAGEASF,TGCAGCGTTGAAGTACAGGGGGCAGGTGAAGCTTCCTTT
TRBV12-3/TRBV12-4,TRBJ2-3,many,TRBD2,CASSPSTSGGADTQYF,TGTGCCAGCAGCCCGTCGACTAGCGGGGGGGCAGATACGCAGTATTTT
TRBV7-9,TRBJ1-4,many,.,CASSLDWGEKLFF,TGTGCCAGCAGCTTAGACTGGGGTGAAAAACTGTTTTTT
TRBV7-3,TRBJ1-1,.,TRBD1,CAGSPNTGGTEAFF,TGTGCCGGCAGCCCGAACACAGGGGGAACTGAAGCTTTCTTT
TRBV7-9,TRBJ2-1,.,.,CASSSDTYNEQFF,TGTGCCAGCAGCTCCGATACCTACAATGAGCAGTTCTTC
TRBV30,TRBJ2-1,many,TRBD2,CAWSPISGVSYNEQFF,TGTGCCTGGAGTCCCATTAGCGGGGTTTCTTACAATGAGCAGTTCTTC
TRBV29-1,TRBJ2-7,many,.,CSVVPSPYEQYF,TGCAGCGTTGTCCCCTCCCCCTACGAGCAGTACTTC